Listed here are 14 T cell receptor beta chains from one sample, sequenced in a study of CD8 T cells in Susac syndrome. The RNA input was roughly 0.45 to 1 ug, and it was reverse transcribed with random hexamers. Using its own MiXCR run on the immunoSEQ multiplex PCR reads, TCRdb lists one record per CDR3 protein. This table has 200,000 to 250,000 distinct CDR3 sequences, about 94% appearing once. Sequencing was performed on CD8+ T cells from PBMCs. All receptors come from a human donor with multiple sclerosis.

The CDR3 loop reads CASSSGLAGGYYNEQFF. CDR3 in DNA: TGTGCCAGCAGCTCGGGACTAGCGGGAGGTTATTACAATGAGCAGTTCTTC. The chain uses TRBV7-9 and TRBJ2-1; 15 bases are a match to TRBD2. J gave up 4 bases and V 4 bases, and 5 bases lay outside the gene matches. Per germline, CDR1 SEHNR and CDR2 FQNEAQ (reference sequence). CDR3 size: 17 residues.

The V call is TRBV7-2, the J call TRBJ1-3, with 7 nucleotides matching TRBD1. V shed 1 base and J 4 bases; nucleotides not matched to a gene: 13. The CDR3 length is 18 residues. CDR1 is SGHTA, CDR2 FQGNSA, per germline. The CDR3 DNA is TGTGCCAGCAGCTTAGAGGGTGGACAGGAGGCATTCGGAAACACCATATATTTT. This sequence encodes CASSLEGGQEAFGNTIYF.

This chain joins TRBV12-3 or TRBV12-4 and TRBJ1-6, with 8 bases lining up with TRBD1. V lost 1 base, J lost 8 bases, and 4 bases stayed unmatched. This CDR3 spans 15 amino acids. CDR3 nucleotides: TGTGCCAGCAGTTTAGGTCAGGGGGCGTATTCACCCCTCCACTTT. It translates to CASSLGQGAYSPLHF.

The rearrangement links TRBV30 to TRBJ1-2; maybe TRBD1 (5 bases). Germline V gene lookup returns CDR1 GTSNPN and CDR2 SVGIG (reference sequence). V shed 0 bases and J shed 4 bases, with 12 bases lying between them. The length of the CDR3 is 14 residues. CDR3 sequence reads: CAWSVLGPGYGYTF. CDR3 coding DNA: TGTGCCTGGAGTGTACTGGGGCCAGGCTATGGCTACACCTTC.

J is TRBJ2-2 and V is TRBV30; no clear D gene. CDR3 length: 16 residues. Per germline, CDR1 GTSNPN and CDR2 SVGIG (reference sequence). V lost 3 bases, J lost 3 bases, and 17 bases lay in between. CDR3 loop: CAWSAAELGHTGELFF. For the CDR3, the DNA is TGTGCCTGGAGCGCCGCTGAGCTTGGGCACACCGGGGAGCTGTTTTTT.

The V call is TRBV20-1, the J call TRBJ2-1; D remains unclear. Per germline, CDR1 DFQATT and CDR2 SNEGSKA (reference sequence). The CDR3 covers 15 residues. The ends were cut back, 0 bases at V and 0 bases at J, with 9 bases in the middle. CDR3 sequence: CSARDGESSYNEQFF. CDR3 bases: TGCAGTGCTAGAGATGGCGAGAGCTCCTACAATGAGCAGTTCTTC.

The J gene is TRBJ2-1, the V gene TRBV9; TRBD2 aligns across 7 bases. The germline V gene has CDR1 SGDLS and CDR2 YYNGEE. V was pared by 3 bases and J by 0 bases, with 6 bases of the junction left unmatched. CDR3 size: 16 residues. In nucleotides, the CDR3 is TGTGCCAGCAGCGCCGCTAGCGGCAGCTCCTACAATGAGCAGTTCTTC. Translating it yields CASSAASGSSYNEQFF.

This rearrangement joins TRBV29-1 to TRBJ1-1; D uncertain. The CDR3 has 13 residues. The germline CDR1 and CDR2 sequences are SQVTM and ANQGSEA. The V and J ends lost 7 bases and 1 base respectively, with 13 bases between them. The CDR3 sequence is CSGVRAGNTEAFF. Here the CDR3 DNA reads TGCAGCGGGGTGAGGGCGGGGAACACTGAAGCTTTCTTT.

V usage is TRBV23-1 and J usage is TRBJ2-2; TRBD1 agrees at 9 bases. Being an ORF, TRBV23-1 has a function that is uncertain. The CDR3 is 19 amino acids. Trimming removed 2 bases from V and 7 bases from J; junction bases left unmatched: 17. The CDR3: CASSQPDRGESQPGGELFF. DNA for the CDR3: TGCGCCAGCAGTCAACCTGACAGGGGGGAATCACAACCAGGCGGGGAGCTGTTTTTT.

This chain joins TRBV13 and TRBJ1-1; 7 nucleotides align to TRBD1. The germline gives CDR1 PRHDT, CDR2 FYEKMQ (reference sequence). V lost 5 bases and J lost 1; bases outside the gene matches: 7. The CDR3 is 15 amino acids. The CDR3 region is CASSHTGQWNTEAFF. In DNA form, the CDR3 reads TGTGCCAGCAGCCATACGGGACAGTGGAACACTGAAGCTTTCTTT.

The gene calls are TRBV7-2 and TRBJ1-5; D not resolved. Germline CDR1 SGHTA, CDR2 FQGNSA. V was shortened by 1 base and J by 1 base, with 8 bases between the two germline ends. This CDR3 has 15 residues. CDR3 amino acids: CASSLEGISNQPQHF. The CDR3 DNA follows: TGTGCCAGCAGCTTAGAAGGTATCAGCAATCAGCCCCAGCATTTT.

This clonotype came up a few times. The chain couples TRBV12-5 to TRBJ2-5, with TRBD1 matching 8 bases. The CDR3 extends over 13 amino acids. Germline-derived CDR1 and CDR2 are LGHNT and FRNRAP. V was pared by 9 bases and J by 2 bases, with 5 bases of the junction left unmatched. The CDR3 DNA reads as TGTGCTAGCTCGACAGGGGAGCAAGAGACCCAGTACTTC. This gives the protein CASSTGEQETQYF.

The chain recombines TRBV18 with TRBJ2-5; 7 positions match TRBD1. The CDR3 loop spans 16 amino acids. V gave up 0 bases and J gave up 1 base; unmatched junction bases: 5. The germline CDR1 and CDR2 sequences are KGHSH and LQKENI. CDR3 residues: CASSPPYRGSQETQYF. CDR3 coding DNA: TGTGCCAGCTCACCACCGTACAGGGGCTCCCAAGAGACCCAGTACTTC.

J is TRBJ2-1 and V is TRBV7-2; D not certain. Germline lookup yields CDR1 SGHTA and CDR2 FQGNSA. The CDR3 has 14 residues. Trimming took 7 bases from V and 12 from J, leaving 22 bases between them. In DNA form, the CDR3 reads TGTGCCAGCACCCCTCCCGCTAAGTGGAGAGGGCAGTTCTTC. It yields the protein CASTPPAKWRGQFF.